A single sample gave rise to the 32 T cell receptor beta chains below, sequenced in a study of blood T cell repertoires in COVID-19. The method was immunoSEQ multiplex PCR; TCRdb's version includes in-frame clones alone and lacks a portion of them. Seen here are about 80,000 clones, approximately 80% observed once, and the top ten hold about 18%. The sample consisted of peripheral blood. These receptors all stem from a man at least 80 years old with active or convalescent COVID-19.

This clone was picked up one time. This rearrangement joins TRBV9 to TRBJ2-3; D possibly corresponds to TRBD1 (5 bases). V lost 3 bases and J 6 bases, leaving 17 bases between the germline ends. The CDR3 contains 15 residues. Germline values: CDR1 SGDLS, CDR2 YYNGEE. The CDR3 DNA is TGTGCCAGCAGCGCTCCAAGCCAGGGCATCGATACGCAGTATTTT. The encoded protein is CASSAPSQGIDTQYF. Complete variable domain (other parts from reference TRBV9 and TRBJ2-3): DSGVTQTPKHLITATGQRVTLRCSPRSGDLSVYWYQQSLDQGLQFLIQYYNGEERAKGNILERFSAQQFPDLHSELNLSSLELGDSALYFCASSAPSQGIDTQYFGPGTRLTVL.

A single count supports this clone. Here the CDR3 DNA reads TGTGCCAGCAGCGAGACATATTTGGGTTCACCCCTCCACTTT. Protein product: CASSETYLGSPLHF. The chain is built from TRBV6-5 and TRBJ1-6; D is uncertain. The ends were cut back, 6 bases at V and 9 bases at J, with 15 bases in the middle. CDR1 MNHEY and CDR2 SVGAGI come from the germline V gene. The CDR3 spans 14 residues.

The J gene is TRBJ2-5, the V gene TRBV18, with 8 bases aligning to TRBD1. Germline-derived CDR1 and CDR2 are KGHSH and LQKENI. CDR3 length: 16 residues. Trimming cost V 4 bases and J 3 bases; bases outside gene matches: 10. CDR3 sequence reads: CASSRDKGQGKETQYF. The CDR3 DNA sequence: TGTGCCAGCTCACGAGACAAAGGACAGGGTAAAGAGACCCAGTACTTC.

The gene calls are TRBV28 and TRBJ1-5; perhaps TRBD1 as D (6 bases). There are 18 residues in the CDR3. CDR1 is MDHEN and CDR2 is SYDVKM in the germline V gene. Deletions cut 6 bases from V and 8 bases from J, with 29 bases between. Written as DNA, the CDR3 is TGTGCCAGCAGGGGAACAGGGTTTAAGAAGGGATTCTTCGAGCCCCAGCATTTT. This translates into CASRGTGFKKGFFEPQHF. The complete variable domain, with remaining parts taken from reference TRBV28 and TRBJ1-5, reads DVKVTQSSRYLVKRTGEKVFLECVQDMDHENMFWYRQDPGLGLRLIYFSYDVKMKEKGDIPEGYSVSREKKERFSLILESASTNQTSMYLCASRGTGFKKGFFEPQHFGDGTRLSIL.

This chain joins TRBV28 and TRBJ2-5; D remains ambiguous. This CDR3 region has 15 residues. Germline values: CDR1 MDHEN, CDR2 SYDVKM. Trimming pared 5 bases from V and 5 bases from J, leaving 18 bases between. CDR3 region: CASSPPGRLGETQYF. The CDR3 nucleotides read TGTGCCAGCAGTCCACCTGGGCGCCTTGGGGAGACCCAGTACTTC. Full variable domain (missing parts from reference TRBV28 and TRBJ2-5): DVKVTQSSRYLVKRTGEKVFLECVQDMDHENMFWYRQDPGLGLRLIYFSYDVKMKEKGDIPEGYSVSREKKERFSLILESASTNQTSMYLCASSPPGRLGETQYFGPGTRLLVL.

The rearrangement joins TRBV10-3 to TRBJ1-4; tentatively, D is TRBD1 (5 bases). Germline-derived CDR1 and CDR2 are ENHRY and SYGVKD. V lost 3 bases to trimming and J lost 8 bases, with 7 bases between them. The length of the CDR3 is 12 residues. CDR3 loop: CAISEQAEKLFF. The CDR3 nucleotides read TGTGCCATCAGTGAACAGGCGGAAAAACTGTTTTTT.

This chain uses TRBV4-1 with TRBJ1-2; TRBD1 agrees at 7 bases. Trimming removed 1 base from V and 5 bases from J; junction bases left unmatched: 4. Germline V lookup: CDR1 MGHRA, CDR2 YSYEKL. The CDR3 totals 14 residues. CDR3 amino acids: CASSQGGGRYGYTF. CDR3 nucleotide sequence: TGCGCCAGCAGCCAAGGAGGGGGCAGGTATGGCTACACCTTC.

The chain is built from TRBV15 and TRBJ1-2; tentatively, D is TRBD1 (6 bases). V lost 5 bases to trimming and J lost 5 bases, with 24 bases between them. The CDR3 spans 17 residues. Germline values: CDR1 LNHNV, CDR2 YYDKDF (reference sequence). The CDR3 DNA follows: TGTGCCACCAGCCCAAACAGCTGGCGCACCAGGGGATATGGCTACACCTTC. It encodes CATSPNSWRTRGYGYTF.

This chain links TRBV5-6 with TRBJ2-7, with TRBD2 identical over 7 bases. Germline CDR1 SGHDT, CDR2 YYEEEE. The CDR3 is 13 residues long. V lost 4 bases to trimming and J lost 4 bases; unmatched junction nucleotides: 5. The CDR3 here is CASSPGGRYEQYV. The CDR3, as DNA: TGTGCCAGCAGCCCGGGGGGAAGGTACGAGCAGTACGTC.

V and J are TRBV27 and TRBJ1-6, with 7 nucleotides matching TRBD1. Germline CDR1 reads MNHEY; CDR2 reads SMNVEV (reference sequence). The length of the CDR3 is 14 residues. V gave up 5 bases and J gave up 10 bases; unmatched junction bases: 8. The CDR3: CASSVDRDGSPLHF. The CDR3 coding sequence is TGTGCCAGCAGTGTTGACAGGGACGGGTCACCCCTCCACTTT.

This chain uses TRBV5-1 with TRBJ1-1, with D possibly TRBD1 on 6 matching bases. The CDR3 consists of 15 residues. The germline V and J ends were trimmed by 0 bases and 1 base, with 10 bases remaining between them. Germline CDR1 is SGHRS and CDR2 is YFSETQ. The CDR3 DNA sequence: TGCGCCAGCAGCTTGGTCGGACAGAGGAACACTGAAGCTTTCTTT. This codes for CASSLVGQRNTEAFF. The full variable domain, with the rest looked up from reference TRBV5-1 and TRBJ1-1, is KAGVTQTPRYLIKTRGQQVTLSCSPISGHRSVSWYQQTPGQGLQFLFEYFSETQRNKGNFPGRFSGRQFSNSRSEMNVSTLELGDSALYLCASSLVGQRNTEAFFGQGTRLTVV.

This clone occurred once. V and J are TRBV29-1 and TRBJ1-5, with unresolved D. This CDR3 contains 16 residues. Per the germline V gene, CDR1 is SQVTM and CDR2 is ANQGSEA. The CDR3 DNA reads as TGCACCCTACCTCTCCGGTCCCCCGATAGCAATCAGCCCCAGCATTTT. It specifies CTLPLRSPDSNQPQHF.

The chain recombines TRBV19 with TRBJ2-1; D uncertain. CDR3 length: 11 residues. V was shortened by 10 bases and J by 7 bases, with 11 bases between the two germline ends. Looked up from germline, CDR1 is LNHDA and CDR2 is SQIVND (reference sequence). The CDR3: CATRWLNEQFF. In DNA form, the CDR3 reads TGTGCCACGCGGTGGCTGAATGAGCAGTTCTTC.

The chain combines TRBV24-1 with TRBJ1-5; D gene uncertain. Germline V gene sequence: CDR1 KGHDR, CDR2 SFDVKD. With 9 bases removed from V and 1 base from J, the gap between germline ends came to 12 bases. This CDR3 has 14 amino acids. In nucleotides, the CDR3 is TGTGCCACCCAAGCGGGGATGAGCAATCAGCCCCAGCATTTT. Protein sequence: CATQAGMSNQPQHF.

This chain uses TRBV11-2 with TRBJ2-4; possible D gene TRBD2, 5 bases. The germline CDR1 and CDR2 sequences are SGHAT and FQNNGV. V lost 1 base and J 9 bases, leaving 13 bases between the germline ends. CDR3 length: 14 amino acids. The CDR3 DNA sequence: TGTGCCAGCAGCTTAGTCCCCCTAGGAGGCATTCAGTACTTC. Encoded protein: CASSLVPLGGIQYF.

The rearrangement joins TRBV24-1 to TRBJ1-5; D gene uncertain. The CDR3 loop spans 13 amino acids. Germline V gene data show CDR1 as KGHDR and CDR2 as SFDVKD. Between the trimmed V and J ends, which lost 1 base and 5 bases, there was a span of 5 bases. The CDR3 region is CATSDFSDQPQHF. CDR3 in DNA: TGTGCCACCAGTGATTTTTCCGATCAGCCCCAGCATTTT.

About this clone: At one end the junction does not follow the germline gene, possibly because of a read error. The chain links TRBV7-7 to TRBJ2-1; TRBD2 agrees at 8 bases. Germline V CDR1 and CDR2: SSHAT, FNYEAQ (reference sequence). CDR3 length: 14 residues. The CDR3 nucleotides are TGTGCCAGCAGCCTAGCGGGCCCGAGCAATGAGCAGTTCTTC. Protein sequence: CASSLAGPSNEQFF. Based on the CDR3 plus reference TRBV7-7 and TRBJ2-1, the full variable domain is GAGVSQSPRYKVTKRGQDVTLRCDPISSHATLYWYQQALGQGPEFLTYFNYEAQPDKSGLPSDRFSAERPEGSISTLTIQRTEQRDSAMYRCASSLAGPSNEQFFGPGTRLTVL.

The genes are TRBV5-1 and TRBJ1-2; TRBD1 might be the D (6 bases). Germline values: CDR1 SGHRS, CDR2 YFSETQ. The germline V and J ends were trimmed by 4 bases and 8 bases, with 12 bases remaining between them. This CDR3 comprises 12 residues. The CDR3 nucleotides are TGCGCCAGCAGCCCAAACAGGGACGGCTACACCTTC. Protein product: CASSPNRDGYTF.

The chain has TRBV4-2 and TRBJ2-2; D remains ambiguous. The CDR3 consists of 14 residues. Trimming cost V 0 bases and J 8 bases, with 10 bases left between them. Germline assignment: CDR1 LGHNA and CDR2 YNFKEQ. CDR3 coding DNA: TGTGCCAGCAGCCAAGATCAAGCAATTGGGGAGCTGTTTTTT. It encodes CASSQDQAIGELFF.

CDR3 in amino acids: CASSPLAGGATYEQYV. The CDR3 coding sequence is TGTGCCAGCAGTCCTTTAGCGGGGGGCGCGACCTACGAGCAGTACGTC. The chain uses TRBV27 and TRBJ2-7, with 10 bases lining up with TRBD2. Germline lookup yields CDR1 MNHEY and CDR2 SMNVEV (reference sequence). The junction had 9 bases not matched to a gene; V was cut back by 5 bases and J by 2 bases. This CDR3 has 16 amino acids.

The gene calls are TRBV5-1 and TRBJ2-2; D perhaps matches TRBD2 (5 bases). The CDR3 consists of 14 residues. Per the germline V gene, CDR1 is SGHRS and CDR2 is YFSETQ. This CDR3 reads CASERGQNTGELFF. The CDR3 DNA reads as TGCGCAAGCGAACGGGGTCAGAACACCGGGGAGCTGTTTTTT.

As regards this clone: Other DNA sequences in the sample encode the same CDR3. The gene calls are TRBV12-3 or TRBV12-4 and TRBJ1-5, with TRBD1 as a possible D gene (5 bases). V lost 2 bases and J lost 4, with 6 bases in between. This CDR3 region has 13 residues. The CDR3 DNA follows: TGTGCCAGCAGTTTAAGGGGAAATCAGCCCCAGCATTTT. Its translation is CASSLRGNQPQHF.

This clone has a single count. The chain links TRBV28 to TRBJ1-5; the D is unclear. The V gene lost 3 bases and the J gene lost 0 bases, with 9 bases spanning the gap. The CDR3 is made up of 15 amino acids. Germline CDR1 is MDHEN and CDR2 is SYDVKM. The CDR3 sequence: CASSFWENSNQPQHF. DNA of the CDR3: TGTGCCAGCAGTTTTTGGGAGAATAGCAATCAGCCCCAGCATTTT.

The rearrangement uses TRBV5-1 and TRBJ2-1, with TRBD2 matching over 7 bases. V was pared by 1 base and J by 7 bases, with 11 bases of the junction left unmatched. The CDR3 has 16 residues. Germline values: CDR1 SGHRS, CDR2 YFSETQ. The CDR3 here is CASSLPGLSIWNEQFF. As DNA, the CDR3 is TGCGCCAGCAGCTTGCCGGGACTAAGTATTTGGAATGAGCAGTTCTTC.

The chain carries TRBV5-5 and TRBJ2-6, with D possibly TRBD2 on 7 matching bases. Germline CDR1 is SGHKS and CDR2 is YYEKEE (reference sequence). The V end was cut by 1 base, the J end by 3 bases, with 14 bases between. The CDR3 has 17 residues. The CDR3 loop is CASSLYQGRGGANVLTF. CDR3 sequence (DNA): TGTGCCAGCAGCTTGTATCAGGGGAGGGGTGGGGCCAACGTCCTGACTTTC. The whole variable domain, remainder taken from reference TRBV5-5 and TRBJ2-6, is DAGVTQSPTHLIKTRGQQVTLRCSPISGHKSVSWYQQVLGQGPQFIFQYYEKEERGRGNFPDRFSARQFPNYSSELNVNALLLGDSALYLCASSLYQGRGGANVLTFGAGSRLTVL.

The chain is built from TRBV14 and TRBJ2-5; D is undetermined. The ends were cut back, 6 bases at V and 6 bases at J, with 17 bases in the middle. Germline V CDR1 and CDR2: SGHDN, FVKESK. This CDR3 comprises 14 residues. CDR3 bases: TGTGCCAGCAGTACGTCTGCAACAGTAAAGACCCAGTACTTC. Encoded protein: CASSTSATVKTQYF. Variable domain in full (rest from reference TRBV14 and TRBJ2-5): EAGVTQFPSHSVIEKGQTVTLRCDPISGHDNLYWYRRVMGKEIKFLLHFVKESKQDESGMPNNRFLAERTGGTYSTLKVQPAELEDSGVYFCASSTSATVKTQYFGPGTRLLVL.

This chain connects TRBV5-1 to TRBJ1-1, with a tentative D call TRBD1 (6 bases). The CDR3 is made up of 13 amino acids. Germline V gene lookup returns CDR1 SGHRS and CDR2 YFSETQ. V lost 4 bases to trimming and J lost 5 bases, with 12 bases between them. This CDR3 is CASSPGGSTEAFF. CDR3 nucleotides: TGCGCCAGCAGCCCGGGGGGCAGTACTGAAGCTTTCTTT.

The chain links TRBV29-1 to TRBJ2-1, with 9 bases matching TRBD1. The CDR3 contains 13 residues. The V gene end was trimmed by 5 bases and the J gene end by 5 bases; junction bases not matched to a gene: 4. Germline assignment: CDR1 SQVTM and CDR2 ANQGSEA. CDR3 protein: CSVMTGGHNEQFF. The CDR3, as DNA: TGCAGCGTTATGACAGGGGGGCACAATGAGCAGTTCTTC.

J is TRBJ2-7 and V is TRBV11-1; 10 nucleotides align to TRBD1. J gave up 2 bases and V 5 bases, and 6 bases lay outside the gene matches. The CDR3 runs to 15 residues. From germline, CDR1 is SGHAT and CDR2 FQDESV (reference sequence). The CDR3 DNA reads TGTGCCAGCAGCCGACAGGGGGCAAGACCCTACGAGCAGTACGTC. Encoded protein: CASSRQGARPYEQYV.

V usage is TRBV19 and J usage is TRBJ1-5, with 9 bases fitting TRBD1. This CDR3 contains 17 residues. Trimming at V came to 0 bases and at J to 5 bases, leaving 8 bases not matched to a gene. CDR1 is LNHDA and CDR2 is SQIVND in the germline V gene (reference sequence). The CDR3 bases are TGTGCCAGTAGTATAGATGGTAGGGGACAGGGCTATCAGCCCCAGCATTTT. Protein: CASSIDGRGQGYQPQHF.

The gene calls are TRBV11-2 and TRBJ1-2, with D hard to call. CDR3 length: 12 residues. V lost 0 bases and J lost 6, with 5 bases in between. In germline, CDR1 is SGHAT, CDR2 FQNNGV. In nucleotides, the CDR3 is TGTGCCAGCAGCTTAGAGGGAGATGGCTACACCTTC. Translation gives CASSLEGDGYTF.

V is TRBV6-6 and J is TRBJ1-2, with 8 bases lining up with TRBD1. V lost 5 bases and J lost 2; bases outside the gene matches: 4. Germline lookup yields CDR1 MNHNY and CDR2 SVGAGI (reference sequence). The CDR3 covers 14 residues. As DNA, the CDR3 is TGTGCCAGCAGTACTCGGACAGGGAACTATGGCTACACCTTC. It specifies CASSTRTGNYGYTF.